This entry is about one TCR beta chain. Enrollees, about 18 to 89 years old, lived in 24 US areas. Two negative PCRs, clearance, or symptom resolution had been documented for recovered Cohort 3 donors. This specimen comes from a study of blood T cell repertoires in COVID-19. Whole-study context: Both acute and convalescent COVID-19 samples were obtained from the United States, Italy and Spain.

Authors' data handling: It was from reference gene primer amplification that nucleated cell counts were estimated. Using immunoSEQ multiplex PCR, the repertoire was profiled, and TCRdb retains in-frame clones only, with some absent. V and J calls and clone size follow that table, whereas D and trimming were derived from the DNA. This table holds 250,000 to 300,000 clones, roughly nine tenths found once. This clonotype originated in an older woman who had recovered from COVID-19. The sequenced material came from PBMCs or T cells enriched from blood (not recorded which).

For the CDR3, the DNA is TGTGCCAGCAGTCCCAGAGGGGGATTGATGAACACTGAAGCTTTCTTT. Amino acid sequence: CASSPRGGLMNTEAFF. The rearrangement links TRBV28 to TRBJ1-1; D perhaps matches TRBD1 (6 bases). Germline loops: CDR1 MDHEN, CDR2 SYDVKM. CDR3 length equals 16 residues. V gave up 5 bases and J gave up 0 bases, with 16 bases separating them.